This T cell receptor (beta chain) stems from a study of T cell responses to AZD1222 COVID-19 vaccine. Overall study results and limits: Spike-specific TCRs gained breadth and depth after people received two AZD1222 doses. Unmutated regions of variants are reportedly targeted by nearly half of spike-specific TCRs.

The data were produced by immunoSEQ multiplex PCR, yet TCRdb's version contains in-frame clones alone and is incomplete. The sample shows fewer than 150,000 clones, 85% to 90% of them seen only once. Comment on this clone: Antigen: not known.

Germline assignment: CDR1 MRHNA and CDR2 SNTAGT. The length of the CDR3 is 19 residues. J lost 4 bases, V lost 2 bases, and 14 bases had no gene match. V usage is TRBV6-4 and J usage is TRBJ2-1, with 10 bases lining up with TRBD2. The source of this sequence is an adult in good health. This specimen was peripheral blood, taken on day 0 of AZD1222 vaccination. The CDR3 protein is CASSDRGGGELAGYNEQFF. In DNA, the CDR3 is TGTGCCAGCAGTGACCGTGGAGGGGGAGAACTAGCGGGGTACAATGAGCAGTTCTTC.